The 12 T cell receptor beta chains presented below share a single source sample, sequenced in a study of blood T cell repertoires in COVID-19. Method: immunoSEQ multiplex PCR; TCRdb's copy keeps in-frame clones and lacks some. The data contain more than 50,000 clones, around nine tenths of them singletons. The specimen sequenced was peripheral blood. These TCRs come from a man of 80 years or more with acute or convalescent COVID-19.

As DNA, the CDR3 is TGCGCCAGCAGCCTGACAGGGTACGAGCAGTACTTC. Translated: CASSLTGYEQYF. This chain uses TRBV5-1 with TRBJ2-7; 7 bases fit TRBD1. The length of the CDR3 is 12 residues. Germline CDR1 is SGHRS and CDR2 is YFSETQ. The V and J ends lost 4 bases and 4 bases, in that order; junction bases with no gene match: 2.

This clone was observed once. J is TRBJ1-4 and V is TRBV13; 7 nucleotides line up with TRBD1. This CDR3 spans 14 amino acids. Trimming took 5 bases from V and 4 from J; bases not matched to a gene: 4. Germline assignment: CDR1 PRHDT and CDR2 FYEKMQ (reference sequence). The CDR3 nucleotides are TGTGCCAGCAGCCTCCGGGACAGTAATGAAAAACTGTTTTTT. Amino acids: CASSLRDSNEKLFF.

J is TRBJ1-4 and V is TRBV5-5; D ambiguous. The germline V and J ends were trimmed by 0 bases and 1 base, with 7 bases remaining between them. The germline V gene encodes CDR1 SGHKS and CDR2 YYEKEE (reference sequence). The CDR3 has 15 residues. This CDR3 is CASSLVGLTNEKLFF. The CDR3 DNA sequence: TGTGCCAGCAGCTTGGTGGGCCTAACTAATGAAAAACTGTTTTTT.

The chain carries TRBV12-5 and TRBJ2-1; TRBD2 is a possible D gene (5 bases). Per the germline V gene, CDR1 is LGHNT and CDR2 is FRNRAP. V was pared by 0 bases and J by 10 bases, with 22 bases between. CDR3 length equals 17 residues. The CDR3 DNA sequence: TGTGCTAGTGGTTTGGTATCCGCGGGCCTCCCGATTAGGGAGCAGTTCTTC. It encodes CASGLVSAGLPIREQFF.

The genes are TRBV19 and TRBJ1-6; 7 bases are a match to TRBD1. The length of the CDR3 is 16 residues. Germline V gene sequence: CDR1 LNHDA, CDR2 SQIVND (reference sequence). V was pared by 4 bases and J by 6 bases, with 9 bases of the junction left unmatched. The CDR3 spells CASSKILQGSNSPLHF. CDR3 nucleotides: TGTGCCAGTAGTAAGATCCTACAGGGGTCTAATTCACCCCTCCACTTT.

The chain uses TRBV5-1 and TRBJ2-2, with 9 nucleotides matching TRBD1. CDR3 length equals 16 residues. V lost 4 bases, J lost 5 bases, and 9 bases stayed unmatched. Germline V gene data show CDR1 as SGHRS and CDR2 as YFSETQ. CDR3 sequence reads: CASSLGQGMGTGELFF. The DNA of the CDR3 is TGCGCCAGCAGCCTGGGACAGGGTATGGGAACCGGGGAGCTGTTTTTT.

The genes are TRBV7-9 and TRBJ2-7; TRBD1 agrees at 8 bases. Germline assignment: CDR1 SEHNR and CDR2 FQNEAQ (reference sequence). J gave up 6 bases and V 4 bases, and 2 bases lay outside the gene matches. There are 12 residues in the CDR3. In DNA form, the CDR3 reads TGTGCCAGCAGCTCGGACAGGGTCGAGCAGTACTTC. Protein product: CASSSDRVEQYF.

J is TRBJ2-5 and V is TRBV9; perhaps TRBD1 as D (6 bases). The germline V gene has CDR1 SGDLS and CDR2 YYNGEE. The CDR3 consists of 14 residues. Trimming left V 3 bases short and J 2 bases short, with 11 bases between. The CDR3 DNA follows: TGTGCCAGCAGCGACAGGGTGTCACAAGAGACCCAGTACTTC. Protein: CASSDRVSQETQYF.

This chain joins TRBV6-6 and TRBJ1-5; 11 bases line up with TRBD1. The CDR3 sequence is 16 residues long. The trim removed 6 bases at V and 1 base at J, leaving 5 bases unmatched. Germline assignment: CDR1 MNHNY and CDR2 SVGAGI (reference sequence). DNA of the CDR3: TGTGCCAGCAGCCCCCGGGACAGGGGGAGCAATCAGCCCCAGCATTTT. Amino acids: CASSPRDRGSNQPQHF.

The genes are TRBV11-2 and TRBJ2-5, with 7 bases lining up with TRBD2. In germline, CDR1 is SGHAT, CDR2 FQNNGV. The ends lost 4 bases at V and 5 bases at J; junction bases unmatched: 10. CDR3 size: 15 residues. CDR3 sequence: CASSSPGGVGETQYF. The DNA for the CDR3 is TGTGCCAGCAGCTCTCCTGGGGGGGTGGGGGAGACCCAGTACTTC.

V and J are TRBV18 and TRBJ2-7; the D gene is possibly TRBD1 (6 bases). Germline V gene sequence: CDR1 KGHSH, CDR2 LQKENI. The V and J ends lost 8 bases and 0 bases respectively, with 14 bases between them. This CDR3 spans 14 amino acids. CDR3 sequence: CASTLDRASYEQYF. The DNA of the CDR3 is TGTGCCAGCACTTTGGACAGAGCCTCCTACGAGCAGTACTTC.

The V gene is TRBV5-1, the J gene TRBJ2-1, with 7 bases identical to TRBD1. The CDR3 covers 13 residues. V lost 0 bases and J lost 15; bases outside the gene matches: 9. Germline V CDR1 and CDR2: SGHRS, YFSETQ. The CDR3 nucleotides are TGCGCCAGCAGCTTGGCTACCCGGGACAGTCCGTTCTTC. It specifies CASSLATRDSPFF. Full variable domain (rest looked up from reference TRBV5-1 and TRBJ2-1): KAGVTQTPRYLIKTRGQQVTLSCSPISGHRSVSWYQQTPGQGLQFLFEYFSETQRNKGNFPGRFSGRQFSNSRSEMNVSTLELGDSALYLCASSLATRDSPFFGPGTRLTVL.